This TCR beta chain was sequenced for a study of blood T cell repertoires in COVID-19. Clones were sequenced by immunoSEQ multiplex PCR, and TCRdb holds only the in-frame ones, with some missing. The data contain about 190,000 clones, 80% to 85% of them singletons. The CDR3 contains 14 residues. With V trimmed by 7 bases and J by 6 bases, 9 bases remained unmatched. Germline loops: CDR1 MDHEN, CDR2 SYDVKM. The chain is built from TRBV28 and TRBJ1-3; TRBD1 matches 7 bases. Sample: peripheral blood. The TCR was taken from a woman in her forties with acute or convalescent COVID-19. As DNA, the CDR3 is TGTGCCAGCATTCCTGCCGGGACAGCAAACACCATATATTTT. Translating it yields CASIPAGTANTIYF. Full variable domain (missing parts from reference TRBV28 and TRBJ1-3): DVKVTQSSRYLVKRTGEKVFLECVQDMDHENMFWYRQDPGLGLRLIYFSYDVKMKEKGDIPEGYSVSREKKERFSLILESASTNQTSMYLCASIPAGTANTIYFGEGSWLTVV.